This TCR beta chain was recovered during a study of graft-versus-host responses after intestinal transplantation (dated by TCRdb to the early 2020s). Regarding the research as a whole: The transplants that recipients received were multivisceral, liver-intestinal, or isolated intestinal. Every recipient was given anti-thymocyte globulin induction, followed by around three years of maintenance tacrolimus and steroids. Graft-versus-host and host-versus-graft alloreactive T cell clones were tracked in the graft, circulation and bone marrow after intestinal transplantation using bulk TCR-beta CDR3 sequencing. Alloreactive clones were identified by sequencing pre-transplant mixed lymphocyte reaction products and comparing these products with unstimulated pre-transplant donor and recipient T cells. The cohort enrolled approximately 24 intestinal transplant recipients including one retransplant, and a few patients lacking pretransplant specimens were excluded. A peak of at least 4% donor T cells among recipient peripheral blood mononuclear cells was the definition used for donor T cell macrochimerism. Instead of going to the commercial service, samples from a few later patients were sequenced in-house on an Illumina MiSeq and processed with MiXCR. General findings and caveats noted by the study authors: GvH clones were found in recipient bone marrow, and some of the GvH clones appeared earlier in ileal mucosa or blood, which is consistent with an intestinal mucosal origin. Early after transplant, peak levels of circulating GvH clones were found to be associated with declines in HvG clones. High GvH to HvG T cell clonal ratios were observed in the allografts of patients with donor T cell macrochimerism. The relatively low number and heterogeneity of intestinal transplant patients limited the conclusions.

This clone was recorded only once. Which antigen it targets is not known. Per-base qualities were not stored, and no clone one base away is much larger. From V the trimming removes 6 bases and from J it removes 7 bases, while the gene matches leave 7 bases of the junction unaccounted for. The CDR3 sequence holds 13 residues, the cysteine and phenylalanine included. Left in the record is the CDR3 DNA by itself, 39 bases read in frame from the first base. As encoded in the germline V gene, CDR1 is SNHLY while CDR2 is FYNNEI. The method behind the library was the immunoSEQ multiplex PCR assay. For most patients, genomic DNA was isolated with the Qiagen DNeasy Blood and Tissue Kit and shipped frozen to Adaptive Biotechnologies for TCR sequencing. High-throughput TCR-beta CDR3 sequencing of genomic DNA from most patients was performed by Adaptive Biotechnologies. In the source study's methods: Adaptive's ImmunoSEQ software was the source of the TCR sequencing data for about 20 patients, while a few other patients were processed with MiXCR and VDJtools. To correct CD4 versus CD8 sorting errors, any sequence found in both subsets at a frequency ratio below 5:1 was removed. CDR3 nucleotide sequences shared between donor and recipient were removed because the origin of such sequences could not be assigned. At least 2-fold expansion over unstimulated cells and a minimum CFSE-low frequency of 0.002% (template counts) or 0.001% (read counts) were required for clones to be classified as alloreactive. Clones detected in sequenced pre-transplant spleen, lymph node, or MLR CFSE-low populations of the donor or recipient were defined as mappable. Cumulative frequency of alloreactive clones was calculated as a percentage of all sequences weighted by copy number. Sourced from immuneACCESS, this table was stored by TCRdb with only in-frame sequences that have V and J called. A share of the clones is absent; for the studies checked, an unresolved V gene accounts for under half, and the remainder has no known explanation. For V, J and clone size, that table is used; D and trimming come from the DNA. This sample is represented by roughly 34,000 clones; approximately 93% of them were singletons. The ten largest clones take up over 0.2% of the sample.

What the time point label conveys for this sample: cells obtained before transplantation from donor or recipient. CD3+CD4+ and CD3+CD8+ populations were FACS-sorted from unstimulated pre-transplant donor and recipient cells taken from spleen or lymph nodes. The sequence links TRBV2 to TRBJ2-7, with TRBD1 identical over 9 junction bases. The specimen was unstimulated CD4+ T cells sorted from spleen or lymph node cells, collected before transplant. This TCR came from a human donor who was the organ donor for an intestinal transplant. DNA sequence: TGTGCCAGCAGGGGACAGGGCCTCGGGGAGCAGTACTTC. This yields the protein CASRGQGLGEQYF.